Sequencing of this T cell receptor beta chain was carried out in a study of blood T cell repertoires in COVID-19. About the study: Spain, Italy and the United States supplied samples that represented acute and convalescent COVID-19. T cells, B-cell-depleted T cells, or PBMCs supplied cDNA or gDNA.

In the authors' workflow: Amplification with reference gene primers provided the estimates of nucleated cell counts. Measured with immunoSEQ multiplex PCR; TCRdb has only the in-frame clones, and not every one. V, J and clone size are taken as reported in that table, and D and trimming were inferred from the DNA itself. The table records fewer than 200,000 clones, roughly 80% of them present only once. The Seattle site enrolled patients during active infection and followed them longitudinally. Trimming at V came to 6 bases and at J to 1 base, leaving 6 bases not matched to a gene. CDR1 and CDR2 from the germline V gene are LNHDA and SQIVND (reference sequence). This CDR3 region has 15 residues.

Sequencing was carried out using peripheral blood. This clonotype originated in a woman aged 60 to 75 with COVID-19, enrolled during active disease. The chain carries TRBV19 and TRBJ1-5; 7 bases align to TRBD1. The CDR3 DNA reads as TGTGCCAGTAGGACAGGGCCTCTCAGCAATCAGCCCCAGCATTTT. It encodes CASRTGPLSNQPQHF.